The clone carrying this T cell receptor beta chain has more than one count but fewer than ten. Its antigen is undetermined. The data derive from a study of shared clonotypes between healthy human individuals. Germline CDR1 and CDR2: MNHNS and SASEGT. CDR3 length: 14 residues. Trimming pared 7 bases from V and 4 bases from J, leaving 15 bases between. The donor cohort consisted entirely of Caucasian adults residing in Nashville, Tennessee. Subsets obtained from CD4+ cells comprised CD45RA+ naive and CD45RA-negative memory cells. Assay: immunoSEQ multiplex PCR; the TCRdb copy retains only in-frame clones and omits some. The table has 950,000 to 1,300,000 clones, about 74% seen once. Study results and limitations: Rarefaction analysis demonstrated incomplete sorted-subset sequencing notwithstanding large depth. Sequencing depth was a factor that was expected to affect clonotype sharing among donors.

Sequencing was done on a sample of memory CD4+ T cells sorted from blood. The subset is: CD45RA-negative fraction. The chain recombines TRBV6-1 with TRBJ2-3; weak D call: TRBD2 (6 bases). The TCR was taken from a young man in good health. The CDR3 here is CASIRGTSSDTQYF. CDR3 nucleotide sequence: TGTGCCAGCATCCGTGGGACTTCCTCAGATACGCAGTATTTT.